What follows is one T cell receptor (beta chain) and its context. Its target is unknown. This sample is part of a study of cytomegalovirus exposure and HLA in healthy donors. Findings and caveats of the study: Generally TCR sequences proved uncommon, though certain public TCRs appeared in numerous donors. Researchers reported that a few CMV-associated chains were confirmed in vitro as CMV antigen-specific. Roughly uniform sequencing depth across donors was assumed, possibly incorrectly.

Primers included in the PCR were 60 Vbeta and 13 Jbeta primers. TCRdb's copy holds only in-frame clones and misses some; the assay was immunoSEQ multiplex PCR. This sample has 110,000 to 150,000 clones; roughly 70% occur once, and the top ten carry about 4.5%. Germline V gene data show CDR1 as SGHVS and CDR2 as FNYEAQ. Losses at the gene ends were 1 base for V and 6 bases for J; bases not matched to a gene: 12. The CDR3 length is 17 residues. The specimen sequenced was PBMCs. This chain connects TRBV7-6 to TRBJ2-3; 8 bases align to TRBD1. The source is a man aged 55 to 70 in good health and CMV-seronegative. The CDR3 loop reads CASSLDLGRGRRDTQYF. The CDR3 DNA is TGTGCCAGCAGCTTAGATCTCGGCAGGGGGCGGCGGGATACGCAGTATTTT.